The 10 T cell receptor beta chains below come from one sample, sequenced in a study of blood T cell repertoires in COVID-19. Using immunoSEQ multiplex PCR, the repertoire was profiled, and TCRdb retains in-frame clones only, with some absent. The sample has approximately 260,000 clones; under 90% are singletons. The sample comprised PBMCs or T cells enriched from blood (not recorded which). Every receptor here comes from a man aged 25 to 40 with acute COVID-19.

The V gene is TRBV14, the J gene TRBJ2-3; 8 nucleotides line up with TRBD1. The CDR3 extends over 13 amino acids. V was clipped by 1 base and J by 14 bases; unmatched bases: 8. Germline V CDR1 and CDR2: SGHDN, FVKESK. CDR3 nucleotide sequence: TGTGCCAGCAGCCAAGTGGAAGGACAGGGAAGGTATTTT. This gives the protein CASSQVEGQGRYF. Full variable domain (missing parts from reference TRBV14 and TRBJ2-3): EAGVTQFPSHSVIEKGQTVTLRCDPISGHDNLYWYRRVMGKEIKFLLHFVKESKQDESGMPNNRFLAERTGGTYSTLKVQPAELEDSGVYFCASSQVEGQGRYFGPGTRLTVL.

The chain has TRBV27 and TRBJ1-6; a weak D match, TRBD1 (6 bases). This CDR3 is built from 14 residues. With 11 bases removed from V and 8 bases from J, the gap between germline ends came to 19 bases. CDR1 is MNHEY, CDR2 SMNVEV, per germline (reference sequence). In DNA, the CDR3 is TGTGCCGCGAGAACAGGGTTATATGATTCACCCCTCCACTTT. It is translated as CAARTGLYDSPLHF.

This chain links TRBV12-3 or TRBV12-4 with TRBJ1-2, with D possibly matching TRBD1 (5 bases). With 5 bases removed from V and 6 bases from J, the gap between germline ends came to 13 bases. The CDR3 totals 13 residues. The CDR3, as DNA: TGTGCCAGCAGTCTAGGACAAACTCATGGCTACACCTTC. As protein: CASSLGQTHGYTF.

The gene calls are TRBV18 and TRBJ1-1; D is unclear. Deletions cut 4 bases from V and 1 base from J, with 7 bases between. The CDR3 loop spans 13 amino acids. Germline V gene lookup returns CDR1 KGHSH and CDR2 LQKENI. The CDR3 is CASSQSENTEAFF. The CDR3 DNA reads TGTGCCAGCTCACAATCAGAGAACACTGAAGCTTTCTTT.

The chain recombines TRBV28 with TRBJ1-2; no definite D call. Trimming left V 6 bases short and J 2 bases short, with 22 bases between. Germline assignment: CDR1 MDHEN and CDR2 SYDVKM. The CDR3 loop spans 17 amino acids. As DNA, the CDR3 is TGTGCCAGCAGCTGGGCGGGAGTGACCCGATCAAACTATGGCTACACCTTC. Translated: CASSWAGVTRSNYGYTF.

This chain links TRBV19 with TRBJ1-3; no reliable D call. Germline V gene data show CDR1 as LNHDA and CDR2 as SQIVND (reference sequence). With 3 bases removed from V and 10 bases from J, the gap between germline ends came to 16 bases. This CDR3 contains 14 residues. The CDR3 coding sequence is TGTGCCAGTAGTATGGCGGGCCCCTCGGGGACCATATATTTT. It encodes CASSMAGPSGTIYF. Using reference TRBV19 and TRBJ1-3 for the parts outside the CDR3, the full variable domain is DGGITQSPKYLFRKEGQNVTLSCEQNLNHDAMYWYRQDPGQGLRLIYYSQIVNDFQKGDIAEGYSVSREKKESFPLTVTSAQKNPTAFYLCASSMAGPSGTIYFGEGSWLTVV.

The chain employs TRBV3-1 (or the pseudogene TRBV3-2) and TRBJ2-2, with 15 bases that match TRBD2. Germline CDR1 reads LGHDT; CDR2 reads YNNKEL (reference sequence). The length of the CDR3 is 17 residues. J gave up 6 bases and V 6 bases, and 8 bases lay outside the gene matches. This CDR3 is CASRGLAGGYFSGELFF. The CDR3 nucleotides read TGTGCCAGCAGAGGACTAGCGGGAGGGTATTTCTCCGGGGAGCTGTTTTTT.

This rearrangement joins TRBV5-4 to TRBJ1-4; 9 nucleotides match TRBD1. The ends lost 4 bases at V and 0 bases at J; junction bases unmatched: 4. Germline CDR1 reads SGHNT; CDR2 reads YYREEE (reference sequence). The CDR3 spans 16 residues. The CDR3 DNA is TGTGCCAGCAGCATAGACAGGGGGGCAACTAATGAAAAACTGTTTTTT. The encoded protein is CASSIDRGATNEKLFF.

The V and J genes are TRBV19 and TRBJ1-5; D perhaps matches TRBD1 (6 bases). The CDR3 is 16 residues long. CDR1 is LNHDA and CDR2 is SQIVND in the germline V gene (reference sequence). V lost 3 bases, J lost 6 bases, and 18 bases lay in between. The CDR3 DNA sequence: TGTGCCAGTAGTATGGCCCTACAGGGACCCGCTCAGCCCCAGCATTTT. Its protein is CASSMALQGPAQPQHF.

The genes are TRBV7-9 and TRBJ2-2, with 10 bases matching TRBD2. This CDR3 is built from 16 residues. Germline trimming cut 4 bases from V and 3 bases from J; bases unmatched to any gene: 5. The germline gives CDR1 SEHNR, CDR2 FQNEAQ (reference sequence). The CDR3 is CASSSRTSGYTGELFF. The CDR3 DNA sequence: TGTGCCAGCAGCTCACGGACTAGCGGATACACCGGGGAGCTGTTTTTT. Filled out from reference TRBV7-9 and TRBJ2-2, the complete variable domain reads DTGVSQNPRHKITKRGQNVTFRCDPISEHNRLYWYRQTLGQGPEFLTYFQNEAQLEKSRLLSDRFSAERPKGSFSTLEIQRTEQGDSAMYLCASSSRTSGYTGELFFGEGSRLTVL.